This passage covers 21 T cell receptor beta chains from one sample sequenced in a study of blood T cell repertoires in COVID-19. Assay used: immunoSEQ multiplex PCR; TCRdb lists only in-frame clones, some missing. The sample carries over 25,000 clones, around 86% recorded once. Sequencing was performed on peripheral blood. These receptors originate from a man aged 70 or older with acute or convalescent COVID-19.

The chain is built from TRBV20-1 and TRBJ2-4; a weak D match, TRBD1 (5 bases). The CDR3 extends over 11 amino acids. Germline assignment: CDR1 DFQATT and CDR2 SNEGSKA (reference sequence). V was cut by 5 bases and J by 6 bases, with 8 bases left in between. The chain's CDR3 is CSAPQGNIQYF. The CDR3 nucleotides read TGCAGTGCTCCCCAGGGAAACATTCAGTACTTC.

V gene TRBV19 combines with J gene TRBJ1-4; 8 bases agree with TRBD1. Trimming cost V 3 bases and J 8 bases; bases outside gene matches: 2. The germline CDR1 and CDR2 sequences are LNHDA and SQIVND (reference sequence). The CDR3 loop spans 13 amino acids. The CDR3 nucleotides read TGTGCCAGTAGTATGGACAGGGACGAAAAACTGTTTTTT. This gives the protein CASSMDRDEKLFF.

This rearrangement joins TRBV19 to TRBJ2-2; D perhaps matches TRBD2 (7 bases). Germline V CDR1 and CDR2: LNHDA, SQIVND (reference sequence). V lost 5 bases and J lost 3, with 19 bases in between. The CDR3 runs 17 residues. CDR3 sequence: CASSRTGGSGYTGELFF. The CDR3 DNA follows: TGTGCCAGTAGTCGGACGGGGGGCTCGGGGTACACCGGGGAGCTGTTTTTT.

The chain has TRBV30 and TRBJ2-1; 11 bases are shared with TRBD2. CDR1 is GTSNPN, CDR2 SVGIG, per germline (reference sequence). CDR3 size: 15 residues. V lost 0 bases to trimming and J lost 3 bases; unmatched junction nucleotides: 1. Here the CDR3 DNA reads TGTGCCTGGAGTGTACTAGCGGGGGTCTACAATGAGCAGTTCTTC. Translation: CAWSVLAGVYNEQFF.

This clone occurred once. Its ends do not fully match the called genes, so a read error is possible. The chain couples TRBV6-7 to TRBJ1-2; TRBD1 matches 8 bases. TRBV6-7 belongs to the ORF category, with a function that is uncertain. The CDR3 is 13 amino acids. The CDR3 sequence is CATAETAGGLIAF. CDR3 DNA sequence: TGTGCCACAGCCGAGACGGCAGGGGGCTTAATCGCCTTC.

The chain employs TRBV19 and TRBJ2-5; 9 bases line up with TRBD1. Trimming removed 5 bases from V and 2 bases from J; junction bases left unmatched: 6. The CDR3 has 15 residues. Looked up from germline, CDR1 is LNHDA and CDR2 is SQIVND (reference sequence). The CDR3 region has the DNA TGTGCCAGTAGTTTCGACAGGGGGAAACAAGAGACCCAGTACTTC. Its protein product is CASSFDRGKQETQYF.

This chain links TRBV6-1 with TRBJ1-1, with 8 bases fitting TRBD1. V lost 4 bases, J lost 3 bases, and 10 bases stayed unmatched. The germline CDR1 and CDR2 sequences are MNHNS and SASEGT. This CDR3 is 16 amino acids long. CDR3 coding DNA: TGTGCCAGCAGTGGGGGAGGACAGGGCAAGGACACTGAAGCTTTCTTT. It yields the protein CASSGGGQGKDTEAFF.

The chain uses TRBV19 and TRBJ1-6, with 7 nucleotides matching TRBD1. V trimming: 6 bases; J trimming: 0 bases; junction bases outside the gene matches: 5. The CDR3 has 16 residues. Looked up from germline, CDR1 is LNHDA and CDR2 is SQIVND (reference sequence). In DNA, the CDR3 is TGTGCCAGTAGAGAGGACAGGAGCTCCTATAATTCACCCCTCCACTTT. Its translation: CASREDRSSYNSPLHF.

Here the CDR3 reads CASSSGTGVTNEKLFF. The CDR3, as DNA: TGTGCCAGCAGTTCCGGGACAGGGGTAACTAATGAAAAACTGTTTTTT. This rearrangement joins TRBV6-5 to TRBJ1-4, with TRBD1 matching 10 bases. Germline V gene lookup returns CDR1 MNHEY and CDR2 SVGAGI. The V segment lost 4 bases and the J segment 1 base; nucleotides outside the gene matches: 3. This CDR3 region has 16 residues.

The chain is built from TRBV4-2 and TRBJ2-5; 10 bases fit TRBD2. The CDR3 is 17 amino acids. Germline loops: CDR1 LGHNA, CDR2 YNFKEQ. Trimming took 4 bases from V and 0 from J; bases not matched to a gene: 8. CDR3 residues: CASSREGGLADQETQYF. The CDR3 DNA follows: TGTGCCAGCAGCCGGGAGGGAGGACTAGCGGACCAAGAGACCCAGTACTTC.

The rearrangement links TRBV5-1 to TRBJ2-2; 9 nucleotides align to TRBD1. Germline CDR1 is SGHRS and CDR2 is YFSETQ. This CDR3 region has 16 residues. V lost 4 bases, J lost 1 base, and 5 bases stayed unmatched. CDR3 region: CASSPGQGMNTGELFF. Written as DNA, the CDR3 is TGCGCCAGCAGCCCCGGACAGGGGATGAACACCGGGGAGCTGTTTTTT. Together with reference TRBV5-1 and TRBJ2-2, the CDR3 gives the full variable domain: KAGVTQTPRYLIKTRGQQVTLSCSPISGHRSVSWYQQTPGQGLQFLFEYFSETQRNKGNFPGRFSGRQFSNSRSEMNVSTLELGDSALYLCASSPGQGMNTGELFFGEGSRLTVL.

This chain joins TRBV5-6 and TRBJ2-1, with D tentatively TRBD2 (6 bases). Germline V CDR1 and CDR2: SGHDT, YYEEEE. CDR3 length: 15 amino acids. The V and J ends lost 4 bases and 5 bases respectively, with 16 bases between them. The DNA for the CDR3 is TGTGCCAGCAGCCCGCCGGGGGTATCCCACAATGAGCAGTTCTTC. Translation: CASSPPGVSHNEQFF. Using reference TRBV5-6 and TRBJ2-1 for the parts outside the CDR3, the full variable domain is DAGVTQSPTHLIKTRGQQVTLRCSPKSGHDTVSWYQQALGQGPQFIFQYYEEEERQRGNFPDRFSGHQFPNYSSELNVNALLLGDSALYLCASSPPGVSHNEQFFGPGTRLTVL.

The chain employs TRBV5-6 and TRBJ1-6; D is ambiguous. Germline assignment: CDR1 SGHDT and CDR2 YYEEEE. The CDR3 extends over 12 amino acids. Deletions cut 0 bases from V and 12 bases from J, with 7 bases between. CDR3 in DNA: TGTGCCAGCAGCTTGGCTTTGTTACCCCTCCACTTT. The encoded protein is CASSLALLPLHF. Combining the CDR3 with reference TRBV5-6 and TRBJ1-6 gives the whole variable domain DAGVTQSPTHLIKTRGQQVTLRCSPKSGHDTVSWYQQALGQGPQFIFQYYEEEERQRGNFPDRFSGHQFPNYSSELNVNALLLGDSALYLCASSLALLPLHFGNGTRLTVT.

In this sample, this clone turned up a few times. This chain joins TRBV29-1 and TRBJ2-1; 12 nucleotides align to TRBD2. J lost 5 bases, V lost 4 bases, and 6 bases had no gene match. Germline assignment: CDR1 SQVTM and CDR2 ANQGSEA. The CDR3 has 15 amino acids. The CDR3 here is CSVVRLAGVDNEQFF. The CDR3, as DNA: TGCAGCGTTGTCCGACTAGCGGGAGTGGACAATGAGCAGTTCTTC.

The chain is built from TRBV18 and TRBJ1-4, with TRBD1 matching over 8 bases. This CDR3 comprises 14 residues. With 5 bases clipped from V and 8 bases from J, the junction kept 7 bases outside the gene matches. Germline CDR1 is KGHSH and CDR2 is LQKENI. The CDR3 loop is CASSNGQGFEKLFF. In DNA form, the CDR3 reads TGTGCCAGCTCAAATGGACAGGGCTTCGAAAAACTGTTTTTT.

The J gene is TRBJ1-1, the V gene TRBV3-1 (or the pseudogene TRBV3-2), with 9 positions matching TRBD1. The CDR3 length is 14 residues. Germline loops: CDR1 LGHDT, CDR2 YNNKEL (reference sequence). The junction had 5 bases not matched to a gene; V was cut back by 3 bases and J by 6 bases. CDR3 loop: CASSQGQGQAEAFF. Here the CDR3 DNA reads TGTGCCAGCAGCCAGGGACAGGGTCAGGCTGAAGCTTTCTTT.

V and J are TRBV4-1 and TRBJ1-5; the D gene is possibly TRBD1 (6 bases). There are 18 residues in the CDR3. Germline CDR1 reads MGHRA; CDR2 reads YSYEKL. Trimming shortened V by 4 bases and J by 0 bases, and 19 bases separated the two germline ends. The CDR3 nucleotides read TGCGCCAGCAGCCCCCGGGACATCTCCGAAAATAGCAATCAGCCCCAGCATTTT. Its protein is CASSPRDISENSNQPQHF.

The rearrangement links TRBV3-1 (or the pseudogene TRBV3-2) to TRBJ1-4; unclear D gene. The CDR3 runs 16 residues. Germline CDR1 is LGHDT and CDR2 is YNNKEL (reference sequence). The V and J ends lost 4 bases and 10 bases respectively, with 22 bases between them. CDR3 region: CASSPLGSAPLSKLFF. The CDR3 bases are TGTGCCAGCAGCCCCCTCGGGTCTGCGCCCCTGTCAAAACTGTTTTTT.

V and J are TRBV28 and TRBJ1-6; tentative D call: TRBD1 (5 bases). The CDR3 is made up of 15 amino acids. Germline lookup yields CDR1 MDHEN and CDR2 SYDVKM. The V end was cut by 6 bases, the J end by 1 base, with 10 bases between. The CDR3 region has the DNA TGTGCCAGCAGACCCAGGGTGTCCTATAATTCACCCCTCCACTTT. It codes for CASRPRVSYNSPLHF.

This chain's CDR3 is CASSPGLAGGIYNEQFF. The CDR3 DNA follows: TGTGCCAGCAGTCCGGGACTAGCGGGGGGGATATACAATGAGCAGTTCTTC. The chain uses TRBV6-6 and TRBJ2-1; 16 bases are a match to TRBD2. Germline V lookup: CDR1 MNHNY, CDR2 SVGAGI (reference sequence). There are 17 residues in the CDR3. V lost 5 bases and J lost 4; bases outside the gene matches: 5.

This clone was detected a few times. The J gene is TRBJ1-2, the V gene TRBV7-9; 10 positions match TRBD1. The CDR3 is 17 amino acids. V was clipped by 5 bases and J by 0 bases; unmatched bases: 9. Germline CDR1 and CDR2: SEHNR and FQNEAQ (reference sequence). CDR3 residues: CASSHYGQGGTNYGYTF. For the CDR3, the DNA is TGTGCCAGCAGCCATTACGGACAGGGGGGGACTAACTATGGCTACACCTTC.